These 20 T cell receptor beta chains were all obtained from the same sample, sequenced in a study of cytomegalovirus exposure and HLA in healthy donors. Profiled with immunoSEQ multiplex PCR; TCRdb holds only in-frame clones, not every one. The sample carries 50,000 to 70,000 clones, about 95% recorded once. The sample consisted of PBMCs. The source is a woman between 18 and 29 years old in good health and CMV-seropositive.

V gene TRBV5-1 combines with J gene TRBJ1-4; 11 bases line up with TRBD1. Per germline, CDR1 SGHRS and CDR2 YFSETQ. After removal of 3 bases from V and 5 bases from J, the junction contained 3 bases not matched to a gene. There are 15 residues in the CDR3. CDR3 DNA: TGCGCCAGCAGCTCCGGGGACAGGGGGAATGAAAAACTGTTTTTT. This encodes CASSSGDRGNEKLFF.

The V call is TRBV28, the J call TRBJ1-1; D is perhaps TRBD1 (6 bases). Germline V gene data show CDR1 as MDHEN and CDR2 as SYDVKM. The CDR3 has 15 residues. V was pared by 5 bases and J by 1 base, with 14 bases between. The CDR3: CASSTWTVPNTEAFF. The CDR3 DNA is TGTGCCAGCAGTACGTGGACAGTACCGAACACTGAAGCTTTCTTT. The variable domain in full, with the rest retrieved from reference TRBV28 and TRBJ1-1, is DVKVTQSSRYLVKRTGEKVFLECVQDMDHENMFWYRQDPGLGLRLIYFSYDVKMKEKGDIPEGYSVSREKKERFSLILESASTNQTSMYLCASSTWTVPNTEAFFGQGTRLTVV.

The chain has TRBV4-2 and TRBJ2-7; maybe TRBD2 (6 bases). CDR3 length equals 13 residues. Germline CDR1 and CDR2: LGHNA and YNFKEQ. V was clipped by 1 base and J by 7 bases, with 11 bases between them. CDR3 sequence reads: CASSQVGGGEQYF. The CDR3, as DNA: TGTGCCAGCAGCCAAGTGGGGGGTGGGGAGCAGTACTTC.

This CDR3 is CASSQSPPGRHNEQFF. DNA of the CDR3: TGCGCCAGCAGTCAATCCCCTCCAGGGAGGCACAATGAGCAGTTCTTC. V usage is TRBV23-1 and J usage is TRBJ2-1, with D perhaps TRBD2 (6 bases). TRBV23-1 falls under the ORF class, with uncertain function. The CDR3 runs to 16 residues. Trimming stripped 0 bases from V and 5 bases from J, with 14 bases between.

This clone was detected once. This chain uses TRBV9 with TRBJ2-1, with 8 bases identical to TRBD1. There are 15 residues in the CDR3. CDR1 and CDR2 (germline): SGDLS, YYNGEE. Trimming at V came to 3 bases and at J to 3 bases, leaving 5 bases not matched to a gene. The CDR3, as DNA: TGTGCCAGCAGCGCCGACAGGGGTATCTACAATGAGCAGTTCTTC. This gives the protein CASSADRGIYNEQFF. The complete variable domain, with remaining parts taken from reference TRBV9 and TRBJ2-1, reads DSGVTQTPKHLITATGQRVTLRCSPRSGDLSVYWYQQSLDQGLQFLIQYYNGEERAKGNILERFSAQQFPDLHSELNLSSLELGDSALYFCASSADRGIYNEQFFGPGTRLTVL.

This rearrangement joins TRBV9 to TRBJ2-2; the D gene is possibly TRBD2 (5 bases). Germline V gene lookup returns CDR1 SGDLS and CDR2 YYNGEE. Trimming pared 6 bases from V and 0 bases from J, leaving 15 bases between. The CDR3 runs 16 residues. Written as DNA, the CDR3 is TGTGCCAGCATCCTTGATAGCGATACGAACACCGGGGAGCTGTTTTTT. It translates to CASILDSDTNTGELFF.

The chain's CDR3 is CASTLVAANTEAFF. In DNA form, the CDR3 reads TGTGCCAGTACCCTGGTAGCTGCGAACACTGAAGCTTTCTTT. V gene TRBV19 combines with J gene TRBJ1-1; D gene uncertain. Between the trimmed V and J ends, which lost 7 bases and 1 base, there was a span of 13 bases. This CDR3 spans 14 amino acids. The germline V gene encodes CDR1 LNHDA and CDR2 SQIVND (reference sequence).

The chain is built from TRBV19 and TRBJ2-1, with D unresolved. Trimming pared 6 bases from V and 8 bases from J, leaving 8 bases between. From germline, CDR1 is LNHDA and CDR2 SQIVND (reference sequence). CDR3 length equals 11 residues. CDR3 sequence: CASRSRYEQFF. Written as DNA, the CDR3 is TGTGCCAGTAGGAGCCGGTATGAGCAGTTCTTC.

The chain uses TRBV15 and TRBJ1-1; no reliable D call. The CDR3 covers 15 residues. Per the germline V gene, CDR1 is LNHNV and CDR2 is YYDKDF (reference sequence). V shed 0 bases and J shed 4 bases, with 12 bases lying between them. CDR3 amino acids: CATSRDRGGSTEAFF. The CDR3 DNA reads TGTGCCACCAGCAGAGACCGGGGAGGGAGCACTGAAGCTTTCTTT.

CDR3 coding DNA: TGTGCCAGCAGTGAAGCCCAGGACTTCCCGAATGAAAAACTGTTTTTT. It translates to CASSEAQDFPNEKLFF. This chain uses TRBV6-1 with TRBJ1-4; D remains ambiguous. The CDR3 loop spans 16 amino acids. Trimming cost V 0 bases and J 5 bases, with 13 bases left between them. Germline V gene data show CDR1 as MNHNS and CDR2 as SASEGT.

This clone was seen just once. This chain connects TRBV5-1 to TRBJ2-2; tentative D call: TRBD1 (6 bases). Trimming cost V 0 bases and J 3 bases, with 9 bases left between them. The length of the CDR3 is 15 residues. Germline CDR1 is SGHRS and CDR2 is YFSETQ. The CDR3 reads CASSLVGQDTGELFF. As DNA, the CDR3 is TGCGCCAGCAGCTTGGTGGGACAAGACACCGGGGAGCTGTTTTTT.

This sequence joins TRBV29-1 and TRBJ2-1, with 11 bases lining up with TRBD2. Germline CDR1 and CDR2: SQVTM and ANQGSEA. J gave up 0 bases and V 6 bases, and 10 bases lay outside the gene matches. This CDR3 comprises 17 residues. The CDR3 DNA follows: TGCAGCGTCCCGGTAGCGGGAGGGATAAGCTCCTACAATGAGCAGTTCTTC. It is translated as CSVPVAGGISSYNEQFF.

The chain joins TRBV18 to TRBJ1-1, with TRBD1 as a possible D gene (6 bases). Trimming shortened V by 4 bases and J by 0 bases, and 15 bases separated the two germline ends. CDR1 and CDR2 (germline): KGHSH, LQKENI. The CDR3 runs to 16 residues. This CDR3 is CASSLQGTPMNTEAFF. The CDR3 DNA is TGTGCCAGCTCACTCCAGGGGACCCCGATGAACACTGAAGCTTTCTTT.

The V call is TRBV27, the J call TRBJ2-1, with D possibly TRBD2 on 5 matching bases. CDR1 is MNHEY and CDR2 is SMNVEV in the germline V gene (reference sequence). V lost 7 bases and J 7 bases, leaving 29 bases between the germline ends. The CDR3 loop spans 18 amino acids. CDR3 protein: CASKLGDLARGLGNEQFF. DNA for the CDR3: TGTGCCAGCAAGTTAGGAGACTTAGCGAGAGGTCTCGGGAATGAGCAGTTCTTC.

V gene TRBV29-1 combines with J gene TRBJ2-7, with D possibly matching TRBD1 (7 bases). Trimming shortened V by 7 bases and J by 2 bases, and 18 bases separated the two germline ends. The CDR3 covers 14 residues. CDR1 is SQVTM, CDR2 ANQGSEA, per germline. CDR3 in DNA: TGCAGCGCCCGGGGGTCAGGGGGAACCTACGAGCAGTACTTC. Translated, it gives CSARGSGGTYEQYF.

CDR3 sequence (DNA): TGCGCCAGCAGCTTGGAGGGGACACTCAATCAGCCCCAGCATTTT. It translates to CASSLEGTLNQPQHF. The V and J genes are TRBV5-1 and TRBJ1-5, with D possibly TRBD1 on 6 matching bases. V was cut by 0 bases and J by 3 bases, with 10 bases left in between. The CDR3 is made up of 15 amino acids. The germline V gene encodes CDR1 SGHRS and CDR2 YFSETQ.

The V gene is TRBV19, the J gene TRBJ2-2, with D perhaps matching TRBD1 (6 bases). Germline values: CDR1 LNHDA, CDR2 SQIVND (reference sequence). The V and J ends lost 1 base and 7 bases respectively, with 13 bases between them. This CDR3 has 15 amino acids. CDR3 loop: CASSIGTALGGELFF. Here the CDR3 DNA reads TGTGCCAGTAGTATAGGGACAGCCCTCGGCGGGGAGCTGTTTTTT.

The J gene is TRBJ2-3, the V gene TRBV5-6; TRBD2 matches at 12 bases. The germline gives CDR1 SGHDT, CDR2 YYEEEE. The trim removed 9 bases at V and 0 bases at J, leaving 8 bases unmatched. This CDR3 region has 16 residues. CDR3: CATNFGLAGSTDTQYF. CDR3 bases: TGTGCCACGAATTTCGGACTAGCGGGGAGCACAGATACGCAGTATTTT.

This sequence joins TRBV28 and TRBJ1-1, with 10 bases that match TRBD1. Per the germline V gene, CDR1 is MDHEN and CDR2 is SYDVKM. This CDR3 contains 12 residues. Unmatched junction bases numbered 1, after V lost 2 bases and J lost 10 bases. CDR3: CASSLRDRGAFF. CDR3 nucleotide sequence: TGTGCCAGCAGTTTACGGGACAGGGGAGCTTTCTTT.

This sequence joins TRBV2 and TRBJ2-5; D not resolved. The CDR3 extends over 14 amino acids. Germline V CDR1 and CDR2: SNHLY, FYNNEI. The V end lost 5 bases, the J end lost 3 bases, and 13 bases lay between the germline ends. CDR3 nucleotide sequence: TGTGCCAGCAGTCTTAGGAGCGCAAAAGAGACCCAGTACTTC. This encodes CASSLRSAKETQYF.